The clone carrying this T cell receptor (beta chain) was observed a few times. The CDR3 extends over 13 amino acids. Between the trimmed V and J ends, which lost 5 bases and 7 bases, there was a span of 15 bases. CDR1 and CDR2 from the germline V gene are SGHDN and FVKESK. This entry is derived from a study of Graves' ophthalmopathy and Graves' hyperthyroidism. RNA transcripts were the template, and TCR beta CDR3 regions were amplified from them. The first-round RT-PCR employed HTBI primers together with the Qiagen OneStep RT-PCR kit. A multiplex PCR was then performed as the second round. MiXCR, applied by TCRdb to the multiplex PCR reads, yields one record per CDR3 protein. This sample has around 1,000,000 distinct CDR3 sequences; approximately 35% occur once, and the top ten carry 8.5% to 14%.

This TCR was sampled from an adult man with Graves' hyperthyroidism. What was sequenced was peripheral blood or thyroid tissue (not recorded which). V is TRBV14 and J is TRBJ2-7, with a possible D match to TRBD2 (5 bases). CDR3 coding DNA: TGTGCCAGCAGCTTGTCGGACCCGGGGGAGCAGTACTTC. Its translation: CASSLSDPGEQYF.